The 11 T cell receptor beta chains below were found in one sample sequenced in a study of cytomegalovirus exposure and HLA in healthy donors. PCR amplification relied on 60 Vbeta primers (plus 13 Jbeta primers). TCRdb's copy holds only in-frame clones and misses some; the assay was immunoSEQ multiplex PCR. The sample records about 260,000 clones, roughly two thirds being singletons. The sample comprised PBMCs. The receptors come from a female donor in good health and CMV-seronegative.

The chain uses TRBV10-2 and TRBJ1-1; TRBD1 matches 8 bases. The V gene's germline CDR1 is WSHSY and CDR2 SAAADI. CDR3 length equals 14 residues. V lost 5 bases and J lost 4; bases outside the gene matches: 6. The DNA for the CDR3 is TGCGCCAGCAGTTCCCAGGGGGCGGGCACTGAAGCTTTCTTT. Translating it yields CASSSQGAGTEAFF.

This clone was counted a few times. This chain uses TRBV7-2 with TRBJ1-1; D gene uncertain. V was clipped by 4 bases and J by 4 bases, with 13 bases between them. From germline, CDR1 is SGHTA and CDR2 FQGNSA. This CDR3 has 14 residues. Here the CDR3 reads CASSYERRGTEAFF. The CDR3 DNA is TGTGCCAGCAGCTACGAGAGACGGGGCACTGAAGCTTTCTTT.

This clone was counted only a few times. The CDR3 here is CASSLRLGASYEQYF. The CDR3 nucleotides are TGTGCCAGCAGCTTAAGGCTGGGAGCCTCCTACGAGCAGTACTTC. This chain joins TRBV7-6 and TRBJ2-7, with D possibly matching TRBD2 (5 bases). The ends were cut back, 2 bases at V and 0 bases at J, with 11 bases in the middle. The length of the CDR3 is 15 residues. Germline V CDR1 and CDR2: SGHVS, FNYEAQ.

With respect to this clone: Other DNA sequences within the sample encode an identical CDR3. V usage is TRBV27 and J usage is TRBJ1-6; D is undetermined. Trimming pared 4 bases from V and 7 bases from J, leaving 2 bases between. CDR1 and CDR2 (germline): MNHEY, SMNVEV (reference sequence). CDR3 length: 11 residues. The CDR3 spells CASSSNSPLHF. The CDR3 DNA is TGTGCCAGCAGTTCGAATTCACCCCTCCACTTT.

J is TRBJ1-2 and V is TRBV2, with a tentative D call TRBD1 (6 bases). With 0 bases removed from V and 7 bases from J, the gap between germline ends came to 12 bases. In germline, CDR1 is SNHLY, CDR2 FYNNEI. This CDR3 has 14 residues. The CDR3 region has the DNA TGTGCCAGCAGTGAAGCGGCCAGGGGTCGTGGCTACACCTTC. It translates to CASSEAARGRGYTF.

This clone turned up a few times. V is TRBV6-5 and J is TRBJ2-1; 13 positions agree with TRBD2. The CDR3 is made up of 15 amino acids. Germline loops: CDR1 MNHEY, CDR2 SVGAGI. Trimming at V came to 6 bases and at J to 8 bases, leaving 7 bases not matched to a gene. CDR3 loop: CASRRGLAGEDEQFF. The DNA of the CDR3 is TGTGCCAGCAGACGCGGACTAGCGGGAGAGGATGAGCAGTTCTTC.

This chain joins TRBV19 and TRBJ2-6; 9 nucleotides align to TRBD2. The CDR3 runs to 15 residues. The V segment lost 4 bases and the J segment 2 bases; nucleotides outside the gene matches: 0. CDR1 is LNHDA, CDR2 SQIVND, per germline (reference sequence). CDR3 nucleotides: TGTGCCAGTAGTAGCGGGAGGGCTGGGGCCAACGTCCTGACTTTC. Translating gives CASSSGRAGANVLTF.

V gene TRBV11-2 combines with J gene TRBJ2-7; the match to TRBD2 covers 8 bases. The length of the CDR3 is 15 residues. The J segment lost 3 bases and the V segment lost 7 bases, leaving 11 bases of the junction unmatched. CDR1 SGHAT and CDR2 FQNNGV come from the germline V gene. CDR3 sequence reads: CASKGVTSGSYEQYF. CDR3 bases: TGTGCCAGCAAGGGGGTAACTAGCGGCAGCTACGAGCAGTACTTC.

The CDR3 DNA is TGTGCCAGCAGCCGGGGACTAGCGGGGAGCTACCCCAATGAGCAGTTCTTC. Translated: CASSRGLAGSYPNEQFF. The chain employs TRBV27 and TRBJ2-1; 13 nucleotides align to TRBD2. V shed 6 bases, J shed 6 bases, and the junction held 11 bases outside the gene matches. Germline lookup yields CDR1 MNHEY and CDR2 SMNVEV (reference sequence). The CDR3 totals 17 residues.

The chain couples TRBV7-2 to TRBJ1-1, with 10 bases matching TRBD1. The CDR3 is 14 amino acids. With 5 bases clipped from V and 6 bases from J, the junction kept 6 bases outside the gene matches. Looked up from germline, CDR1 is SGHTA and CDR2 is FQGNSA. This CDR3 is CASSVRQGAAEAFF. Written as DNA, the CDR3 is TGTGCCAGCAGCGTTAGACAGGGGGCGGCTGAAGCTTTCTTT.

The genes are TRBV7-2 and TRBJ2-7; 13 positions match TRBD2. Trimming at V came to 3 bases and at J to 6 bases, leaving 8 bases not matched to a gene. Germline assignment: CDR1 SGHTA and CDR2 FQGNSA. This CDR3 comprises 16 residues. CDR3 DNA: TGTGCCAGCAGCTTGGCGGGACTAGCGGGAACAGGCGAGCAGTACTTC. Translating it yields CASSLAGLAGTGEQYF.